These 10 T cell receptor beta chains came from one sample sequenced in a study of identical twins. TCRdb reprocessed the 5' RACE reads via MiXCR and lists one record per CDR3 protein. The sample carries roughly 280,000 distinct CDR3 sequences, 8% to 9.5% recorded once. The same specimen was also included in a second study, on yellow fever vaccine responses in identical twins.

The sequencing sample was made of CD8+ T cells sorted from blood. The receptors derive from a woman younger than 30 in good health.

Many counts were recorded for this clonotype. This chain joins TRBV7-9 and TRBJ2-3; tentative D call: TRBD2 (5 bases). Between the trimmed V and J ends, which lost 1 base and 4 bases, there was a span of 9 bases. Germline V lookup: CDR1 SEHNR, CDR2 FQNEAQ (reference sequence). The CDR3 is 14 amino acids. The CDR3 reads CASSLVVGADTQYF. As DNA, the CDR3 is TGTGCCAGCAGCTTAGTGGTGGGAGCAGATACGCAGTATTTT.

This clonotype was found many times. The CDR3 loop is CAISEGYRGKETQYF. The CDR3 coding sequence is TGTGCCATCAGTGAGGGGTACAGGGGGAAAGAGACCCAGTACTTC. The chain joins TRBV10-3 to TRBJ2-5; 8 bases map to TRBD1. The CDR3 runs to 15 residues. The trim removed 2 bases at V and 3 bases at J, leaving 5 bases unmatched. The germline V gene has CDR1 ENHRY and CDR2 SYGVKD.

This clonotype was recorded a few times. The CDR3 sequence: CASSLGSGGITDTQYF. CDR3 nucleotides: TGCGCCAGCAGCTTGGGCAGCGGGGGTATCACAGATACGCAGTATTTT. The chain uses TRBV5-1 and TRBJ2-3; TRBD2 matches 8 bases. The CDR3 extends over 16 amino acids. In germline, CDR1 is SGHRS, CDR2 YFSETQ. V lost 0 bases, J lost 2 bases, and 5 bases stayed unmatched.

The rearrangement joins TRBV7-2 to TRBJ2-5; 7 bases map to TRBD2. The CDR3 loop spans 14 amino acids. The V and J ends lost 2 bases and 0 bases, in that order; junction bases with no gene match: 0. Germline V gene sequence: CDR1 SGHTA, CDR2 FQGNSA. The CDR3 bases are TGTGCCAGCAGCTTACTAGCGGACCAAGAGACCCAGTACTTC. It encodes CASSLLADQETQYF.

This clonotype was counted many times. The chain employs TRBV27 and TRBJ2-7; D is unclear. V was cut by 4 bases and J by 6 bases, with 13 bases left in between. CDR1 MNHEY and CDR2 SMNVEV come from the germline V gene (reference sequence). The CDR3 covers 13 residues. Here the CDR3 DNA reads TGTGCCAGCAGTTCGTTTCTTACCGGCGAGCAGTACTTC. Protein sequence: CASSSFLTGEQYF.

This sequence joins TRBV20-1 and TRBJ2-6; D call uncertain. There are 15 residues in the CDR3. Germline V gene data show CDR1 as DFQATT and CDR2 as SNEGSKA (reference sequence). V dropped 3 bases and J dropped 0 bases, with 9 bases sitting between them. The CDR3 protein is CSARNPISGANVLTF. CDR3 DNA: TGCAGTGCTAGGAATCCTATCTCTGGGGCCAACGTCCTGACTTTC.

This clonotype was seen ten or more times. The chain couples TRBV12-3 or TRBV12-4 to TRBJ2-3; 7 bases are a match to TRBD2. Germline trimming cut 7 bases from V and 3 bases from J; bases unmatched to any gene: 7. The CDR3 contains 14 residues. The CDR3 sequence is CASTRGGGTDTQYF. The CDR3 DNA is TGTGCCAGCACCCGCGGGGGAGGAACAGATACGCAGTATTTT.

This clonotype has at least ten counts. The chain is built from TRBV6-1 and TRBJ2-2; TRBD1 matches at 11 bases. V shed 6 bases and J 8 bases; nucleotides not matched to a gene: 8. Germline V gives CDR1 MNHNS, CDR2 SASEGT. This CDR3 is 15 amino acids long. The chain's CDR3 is CASRPGTGGSGELFF. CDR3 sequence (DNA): TGTGCCAGCAGACCCGGGACAGGGGGTTCAGGGGAGCTGTTTTTT.

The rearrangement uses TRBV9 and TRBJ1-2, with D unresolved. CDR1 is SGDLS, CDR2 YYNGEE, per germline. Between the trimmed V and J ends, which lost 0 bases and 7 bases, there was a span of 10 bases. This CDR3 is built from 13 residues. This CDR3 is CASSVEGLGGYTF. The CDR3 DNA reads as TGTGCCAGCAGCGTAGAAGGTCTAGGTGGCTACACCTTC.

CDR3 sequence (DNA): TGCAGCGTTGTAAACGGGACAGGACCAATCTACGAGCAGTACTTC. It encodes CSVVNGTGPIYEQYF. The gene calls are TRBV29-1 and TRBJ2-7; TRBD1 matches 8 bases. Looked up from germline, CDR1 is SQVTM and CDR2 is ANQGSEA. With V trimmed by 4 bases and J by 3 bases, 11 bases remained unmatched. This CDR3 has 15 amino acids.